This TCR beta chain derives from a study of blood T cell repertoires in COVID-19. Background on the study: T cells, B-cell-depleted T cells, or PBMCs provided the cDNA or gDNA that served as material.

In its sample, this clone was seen once. The CDR3 is made up of 17 amino acids. The junction had 9 bases not matched to a gene; V was cut back by 3 bases and J by 4 bases. The germline CDR1 and CDR2 sequences are LGHDT and YNNKEL (reference sequence). Authors' data handling: Nucleated cell number was recorded as an estimate derived from reference gene primer amplification. The protocol was immunoSEQ multiplex PCR, while the TCRdb copy is restricted to in-frame clones and leaves out a portion. The V and J calls and the clone size are those of that table, but D and trimming were determined from the DNA. The sample includes approximately 200,000 clones, about 88% of them seen just once.

Sequenced input: peripheral blood. The origin of this receptor is a man in his 70s with acute or convalescent COVID-19. This sequence joins TRBV3-1 (or the pseudogene TRBV3-2) and TRBJ2-1, with 10 bases fitting TRBD2. The DNA for the CDR3 is TGTGCCAGCAGCCAGGGGACTAGCGTTCTTGAGTACAATGAGCAGTTCTTC. It codes for CASSQGTSVLEYNEQFF.